These T cell receptor beta chains were read from a single sample in a study of tumor-infiltrating lymphocytes in primary liver carcinoma. TCRdb re-called the multiplex PCR reads through MiXCR, storing one row per CDR3 protein. The repertoire holds fewer than 85,000 distinct CDR3 sequences, with 69% as singletons. The sample comprised tumor-adjacent normal liver tissue. The source is a man in his forties or fifties with primary liver carcinoma and hepatitis B virus infection. Each CDR3 is given with its conserved first and last residue. Each record gives: clone size, D gene, J gene, V gene, CDR3 protein, CDR3 DNA. The D gene is left open where the match is weak. Expanded clones get a size class; other rows say once, few or many, or leave the size out.

NA	TRBD2	TRBJ2-7	TRBV4-2	CANSRAASGISYEQYF	TGTGCCAACAGCCGAGCGGCTAGCGGGATTTCCTACGAGCAGTACTTC
NA	TRBD2	TRBJ2-5	TRBV11-2	CTSSLDPWSSGRGDTQYF	TGTACCAGCAGCTTAGATCCGTGGTCTAGCGGGAGAGGAGATACCCAATACTTC
NA	NA	TRBJ2-3	TRBV6-6	CISSHGTYVPDTQYF	TGTATCAGCAGCCACGGGACTTACGTCCCAGATACCCAGTATTTT
NA	TRBD2	TRBJ2-1	TRBV12-3/TRBV12-4	CVSKGLAGYNEQFF	TGTGTCAGCAAGGGACTAGCGGGCTACAATGAGCAGTTCTTC
NA	TRBD2	TRBJ2-2	TRBV12-5	CTSALLPNTGELFF	TGTACTAGCGCTCTTCTGCCGAACACCGGGGAGCTGTTTTTT
NA	TRBD1	TRBJ2-6	TRBV6-9	CASRGGVRSSGVNVLTF	TGTGCCAGCAGAGGGGGCGTTCGAAGCTCTGGGGTCAACGTCCTGACTTTC
NA	NA	TRBJ2-1	TRBV6-5	CASSPVTPSYNEQLF	TGTGCCAGCAGTCCCGTGACACCGTCATACAATGAGCAGCTCTTC
NA	NA	TRBJ1-2	TRBV4-2	CASSQGRQGNYGYTF	TGTGCCAGCAGCCAAGGTCGTCAAGGGAACTATGGCTATACCTTC
few	TRBD1	TRBJ1-2	TRBV28	CASSIQTGGAWGGYTF	TGTGCCAGCAGTATACAAACAGGGGGCGCTTGGGGTGGCTACACCTTC
NA	NA	TRBJ2-1	TRBV18	CASSPSGRDSYNEQFF	TGTGCCAGCTCACCCTCCGGGCGGGACTCCTACAATGAGCAGTTCTTC
NA	NA	TRBJ2-7	TRBV11-2	CASSLQFAEAHEQYF	TGTGCCAGCAGCTTACAGTTTGCAGAAGCTCACGAGCAGTACTTC
NA	NA	TRBJ1-4	TRBV11-2	CASRPGIALTNEKLFF	TGCGCCAGCCGCCCCGGCATAGCTCTAACTAACGAAAAACTGTTTTTT
NA	TRBD2	TRBJ2-7	TRBV6-5	CASSPREGLYGQYF	TGTGCCAGCAGTCCGCGGGAGGGCCTCTACGGGCAGTACTTC
NA	NA	TRBJ1-2	TRBV13	CASNPDTGSGYTF	TGTGCCAGCAACCCAGATACAGGCAGTGGCTACACCTTC
NA	NA	TRBJ2-1	TRBV18	CASSPPSRDYNEQLF	TGTGCCAGCTCACCACCGTCCAGGGATTACAATGAGCAGCTCTTC
NA	NA	TRBJ1-1	TRBV29-1	CSVAEGQRNTEAFF	TGCAGCGTTGCCGAGGGGCAAAGGAACACTGAAGCGTTCTTT
NA	NA	TRBJ2-3	TRBV11-1	CASSFRFGTSTDTQYF	TGTGCCAGCAGCTTCCGGTTCGGGACCAGCACAGATACGCAGTATTTT
NA	NA	TRBJ2-1	TRBV11-3	CASTLGVSNNGQFF	TGTGCCAGCACCTTAGGCGTCTCGAACAATGGGCAGTTCTTC
few	NA	TRBJ1-1	TRBV5-1	CASSLPPQGGSTEASF	TGCGCCAGCAGCTTGCCCCCACAGGGTGGTAGCACTGAAGCTTCCTTT
few	TRBD1	TRBJ1-2	TRBV4-1	CATSLEDRNYGYTF	TGCGCCACCAGCCTAGAGGACAGGAACTATGGCTACACCTTC
NA	NA	TRBJ1-2	TRBV5-1	CACSLDARGYTF	TGCGCGTGCAGCTTGGATGCCAGGGGATACACCTTC
many	NA	TRBJ2-3	TRBV29-1	CSAGRETITDTQYF	TGCAGCGCCGGGCGGGAAACAATCACAGATACGCAGTATTTT
NA	NA	TRBJ2-1	TRBV29-1	CSVKHNEQFF	TGTAGCGTTAAGCACAATGAGCAGTTCTTC
NA	TRBD2	TRBJ2-5	TRBV11-2	CTSSLDPWSSGRRETRYF	TGTACCAGCAGCTTAGATCCGTGGTCTAGCGGGAGAAGAGAGACCCGGTACTTC
many	NA	TRBJ2-6	TRBV28	CASSFGGAGANILTF	TGTGCCAGCAGTTTCGGAGGGGCTGGGGCCAACATCCTGACTTTC
NA	NA	TRBJ2-5	TRBV29-1	CSVEEGYVTVQETQYF	TGCAGCGTTGAAGAGGGATACGTGACAGTCCAAGAGACCCAGTACTTC
NA	NA	TRBJ2-1	TRBV7-9	CASRNGTLGYNEQFF	TGTGCCAGCCGCAACGGGACCCTGGGCTACAATGAGCAGTTCTTC
NA	TRBD2	TRBJ2-3	TRBV6-5	CDSSYSLAGYTDTQYF	TGTGACAGCAGTTACTCTTTAGCGGGATACACAGATACTCAGTATTTT
NA	TRBD1	TRBJ1-2	TRBV6-6	CASSYSLKALLGGDSCDYTF	TGTGCCAGCAGTTACTCGCTTAAGGCTTTGTTAGGGGGCGATAGCTGTGACTACACCTTC
many	NA	TRBJ2-1	TRBV10-3	CAISESGSGYNEQFF	TGTGCCATCAGTGAATCCGGGAGTGGTTACAATGAGCAGTTCTTC
NA	NA	TRBJ1-1	TRBV14	CASSLTRNTEAFF	TGTGCCAGCAGCCTGACCAGGAACACTGAAGCTTTCTTT
many	NA	TRBJ2-7	TRBV2	CASNARAGYEQYF	TGTGCCAGCAACGCCAGGGCAGGATACGAGCAGTACTTC
NA	NA	TRBJ2-5	TRBV11-2	CLSSLVRLALGKKETQYF	TGTCTCAGCAGCTTAGTGAGGCTAGCCCTGGGAAAAAAAGAGACCCAGTACTTC
NA	TRBD1	TRBJ1-1	TRBV12-3/TRBV12-4	CASRFILGQRNTEAFF	TGTGCCAGCAGATTCATCTTGGGACAGCGAAACACTGAAGCTTTCTTT
NA	TRBD2	TRBJ2-3	TRBV7-9	CASSWPPGLAGGSASETQYF	TGTGCCAGCAGCTGGCCCCCGGGATTAGCGGGAGGGTCGGCTTCAGAAACGCAGTATTTT